This passage covers 17 T cell receptor beta chains from one sample sequenced in a study of blood T cell repertoires in COVID-19. The assay was immunoSEQ multiplex PCR, and TCRdb's table has in-frame clones only and misses some. The table records 95,000 to 100,000 clones, 70% to 90% of them present only once. The sample taken for sequencing was peripheral blood. Receptor source: a woman in her 30s with acute or convalescent COVID-19.

The chain employs TRBV7-9 and TRBJ1-1; tentative D call: TRBD1 (6 bases). CDR1 SEHNR and CDR2 FQNEAQ come from the germline V gene (reference sequence). There are 13 residues in the CDR3. V gave up 5 bases and J gave up 4 bases, with 11 bases separating them. The CDR3 coding sequence is TGTGCCAGCAGCACCCCCAGGGGCACTGAAGCTTTCTTT. It specifies CASSTPRGTEAFF. Full variable domain (outside the CDR3, taken from reference TRBV7-9 and TRBJ1-1): DTGVSQNPRHKITKRGQNVTFRCDPISEHNRLYWYRQTLGQGPEFLTYFQNEAQLEKSRLLSDRFSAERPKGSFSTLEIQRTEQGDSAMYLCASSTPRGTEAFFGQGTRLTVV.

The chain uses TRBV10-1 and TRBJ1-2; possibly TRBD1 for D (6 bases). CDR1 is WNHNN, CDR2 SYGVQD, per germline (reference sequence). The V and J ends lost 2 bases and 2 bases respectively, with 12 bases between them. The CDR3 runs 15 residues. In DNA form, the CDR3 reads TGCGCCAGCAGTGAGCGGACAGCCCTCAACTATGGCTACACCTTC. Translated: CASSERTALNYGYTF.

V is TRBV29-1 and J is TRBJ1-1; D remains unclear. CDR3 length equals 12 residues. The V end was cut by 4 bases, the J end by 4 bases, with 10 bases between. Germline V lookup: CDR1 SQVTM, CDR2 ANQGSEA. The CDR3 sequence is CSVVPGSTEAFF. The CDR3 DNA is TGCAGCGTTGTCCCGGGGAGCACTGAAGCTTTCTTT.

The genes are TRBV9 and TRBJ2-3, with TRBD1 matching over 8 bases. Unmatched junction bases numbered 3, after V lost 0 bases and J lost 3 bases. Per the germline V gene, CDR1 is SGDLS and CDR2 is YYNGEE. CDR3 length equals 15 residues. In DNA, the CDR3 is TGTGCCAGCAGCGTAGCGAGACAGGGGACAGATACGCAGTATTTT. It yields the protein CASSVARQGTDTQYF.

This clone has only a few counts. The chain carries TRBV12-3 or TRBV12-4 and TRBJ1-1; 8 bases agree with TRBD1. The junction had 5 bases not matched to a gene; V was cut back by 6 bases and J by 5 bases. The CDR3 loop spans 13 amino acids. The CDR3 protein is CASSLRQGTEAFF. The CDR3 bases are TGTGCCAGCAGCCTTCGACAGGGGACTGAAGCTTTCTTT.

The J gene is TRBJ1-1, the V gene TRBV4-1; D uncertain. Per germline, CDR1 MGHRA and CDR2 YSYEKL. This CDR3 spans 14 amino acids. V was shortened by 0 bases and J by 5 bases, with 10 bases between the two germline ends. The CDR3 DNA sequence: TGCGCCAGCAGCCAAGACCGCGGCCAGACTGAAGCTTTCTTT. It codes for CASSQDRGQTEAFF.

This clone came up once. The chain employs TRBV29-1 and TRBJ2-7, with 11 bases matching TRBD1. This CDR3 has 16 residues. Germline V gene lookup returns CDR1 SQVTM and CDR2 ANQGSEA. V was pared by 2 bases and J by 3 bases, with 9 bases of the junction left unmatched. The CDR3 DNA is TGCAGCGTTGAAATTTCGGGACAGGGGGAGTACTACGAGCAGTACTTC. Protein sequence: CSVEISGQGEYYEQYF.

V and J are TRBV6-5 and TRBJ1-1; D is perhaps TRBD1 (6 bases). The length of the CDR3 is 14 residues. Germline V gene lookup returns CDR1 MNHEY and CDR2 SVGAGI. V lost 4 bases and J 1 base, leaving 10 bases between the germline ends. In DNA form, the CDR3 reads TGTGCCAGCAGTTTAATAGGGGGGAACACTGAAGCTTTCTTT. Translation gives CASSLIGGNTEAFF.

V is TRBV5-1 and J is TRBJ2-3; 8 bases are a match to TRBD1. With 1 base clipped from V and 2 bases from J, the junction kept 9 bases outside the gene matches. The V gene's germline CDR1 is SGHRS and CDR2 YFSETQ. This CDR3 has 17 residues. The chain's CDR3 is CASSLWLGQDPTDTQYF. Here the CDR3 DNA reads TGCGCCAGCAGCTTGTGGCTGGGACAGGACCCCACAGATACGCAGTATTTT. Together with reference TRBV5-1 and TRBJ2-3, the CDR3 gives the full variable domain: KAGVTQTPRYLIKTRGQQVTLSCSPISGHRSVSWYQQTPGQGLQFLFEYFSETQRNKGNFPGRFSGRQFSNSRSEMNVSTLELGDSALYLCASSLWLGQDPTDTQYFGPGTRLTVL.

This clone was picked up one time. The chain links TRBV7-2 to TRBJ2-1; TRBD1 agrees at 12 bases. After removal of 1 base from V and 12 bases from J, the junction contained 7 bases not matched to a gene. CDR3 length: 15 residues. Germline V CDR1 and CDR2: SGHTA, FQGNSA. CDR3 sequence: CASSLVGQGATRQFF. In DNA, the CDR3 is TGTGCCAGCAGCTTAGTGGGACAGGGGGCTACTAGGCAGTTCTTC. Full variable domain (remainder filled in from reference TRBV7-2 and TRBJ2-1): GAGVSQSPSNKVTEKGKDVELRCDPISGHTALYWYRQSLGQGLEFLIYFQGNSAPDKSGLPSDRFSAERTGGSVSTLTIQRTQQEDSAVYLCASSLVGQGATRQFFGPGTRLTVL.

V is TRBV6-1 and J is TRBJ2-7; D is possibly TRBD1 (6 bases). In germline, CDR1 is MNHNS, CDR2 SASEGT. The CDR3 loop spans 15 amino acids. Between the trimmed V and J ends, which lost 2 bases and 1 base, there was a span of 12 bases. The CDR3: CASSEMRTGSYEQYF. The CDR3 DNA reads as TGTGCCAGCAGTGAAATGCGTACAGGGTCCTACGAGCAGTACTTC.

The sample holds a few counts of this clone. This chain uses TRBV28 with TRBJ1-1; a weak D match, TRBD1 (6 bases). The CDR3 contains 14 residues. Germline V CDR1 and CDR2: MDHEN, SYDVKM. The V and J ends lost 5 bases and 1 base respectively, with 11 bases between them. The CDR3, as DNA: TGTGCCAGCAGTCCTGACAGGCGGAACACTGAAGCTTTCTTT. It is translated as CASSPDRRNTEAFF.

V and J are TRBV6-5 and TRBJ2-2; D not certain. Germline V CDR1 and CDR2: MNHEY, SVGAGI. CDR3 length: 15 residues. V was cut by 7 bases and J by 4 bases, with 16 bases left in between. The CDR3 nucleotides are TGTGCCAGCACCTCGTGGGTTTCGGGCACCGGGGAGCTGTTTTTT. It yields the protein CASTSWVSGTGELFF.

This clone was seen more than once but under ten times. V gene TRBV4-1 combines with J gene TRBJ1-3; D is unresolved. V lost 2 bases, J lost 8 bases, and 16 bases lay in between. The CDR3 totals 15 residues. From germline, CDR1 is MGHRA and CDR2 YSYEKL. In DNA, the CDR3 is TGCGCCAGCAGCCAATACCCATACGGCGGGGACACCATATATTTT. This encodes CASSQYPYGGDTIYF.

This clone was seen a single time. The chain combines TRBV2 with TRBJ1-4; a possible D gene is TRBD1 (6 bases). This CDR3 has 14 amino acids. From germline, CDR1 is SNHLY and CDR2 FYNNEI. V lost 5 bases and J 6 bases, leaving 13 bases between the germline ends. CDR3 sequence reads: CASSYGQLDEKLFF. CDR3 bases: TGTGCCAGCAGTTATGGACAGCTCGATGAAAAACTGTTTTTT.

CDR3 nucleotides: TGTGCCAGCAGCCGCTCCGGGACAGGTATTTACGAACTGTTTTTT. It yields the protein CASSRSGTGIYELFF. The chain has TRBV28 and TRBJ1-4; TRBD1 aligns across 8 bases. This CDR3 has 15 amino acids. Losses at the gene ends were 6 bases for V and 12 bases for J; bases not matched to a gene: 15. Germline-derived CDR1 and CDR2 are MDHEN and SYDVKM.

The rearrangement joins TRBV6-5 to TRBJ1-5, with 7 bases matching TRBD1. Germline CDR1 MNHEY, CDR2 SVGAGI. This CDR3 is built from 14 residues. With 6 bases clipped from V and 11 bases from J, the junction kept 13 bases outside the gene matches. The CDR3 DNA reads as TGTGCCAGCAGGTCCGGGACAGATCCTGTCGCCCAGCATTTT. It codes for CASRSGTDPVAQHF.